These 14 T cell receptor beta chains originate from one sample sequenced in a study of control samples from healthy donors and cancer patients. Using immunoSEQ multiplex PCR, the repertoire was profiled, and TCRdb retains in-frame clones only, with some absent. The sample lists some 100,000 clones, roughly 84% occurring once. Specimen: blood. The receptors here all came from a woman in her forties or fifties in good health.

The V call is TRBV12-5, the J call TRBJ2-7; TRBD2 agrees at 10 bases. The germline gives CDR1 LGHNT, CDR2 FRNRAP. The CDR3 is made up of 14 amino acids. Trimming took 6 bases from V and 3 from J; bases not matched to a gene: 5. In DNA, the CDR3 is TGTGCTAGTGGCCCGGGACTAGCGTACTACGAGCAGTACTTC. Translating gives CASGPGLAYYEQYF. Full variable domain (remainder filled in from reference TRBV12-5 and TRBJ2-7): DARVTQTPRHKVTEMGQEVTMRCQPILGHNTVFWYRQTMMQGLELLAYFRNRAPLDDSGMPKDRFSAEMPDATLATLKIQPSEPRDSAVYFCASGPGLAYYEQYFGPGTRLTVT.

CDR3: CAWSPYGAGAYGYTF. The CDR3 nucleotides read TGTGCCTGGAGTCCCTACGGGGCAGGGGCCTATGGCTACACCTTC. The genes are TRBV30 and TRBJ1-2, with D possibly being TRBD1 (6 bases). Trimming took 2 bases from V and 4 from J, leaving 17 bases between them. CDR1 is GTSNPN and CDR2 is SVGIG in the germline V gene (reference sequence). The CDR3 extends over 15 amino acids.

The CDR3 loop is CASSYNNAGTEAFF. The CDR3 nucleotides read TGTGCCAGCAGTTACAATAATGCGGGGACTGAAGCTTTCTTT. V is TRBV6-5 and J is TRBJ1-1, with D uncertain. Trimming took off 2 bases at V and 5 bases at J, with 12 bases between the two ends. The CDR3 is 14 amino acids. Germline V gives CDR1 MNHEY, CDR2 SVGAGI.

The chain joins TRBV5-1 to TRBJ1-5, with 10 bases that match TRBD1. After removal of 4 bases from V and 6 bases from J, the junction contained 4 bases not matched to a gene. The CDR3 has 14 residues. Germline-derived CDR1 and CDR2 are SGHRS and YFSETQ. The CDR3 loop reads CASSLGDRGQPQHF. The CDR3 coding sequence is TGCGCCAGCAGCCTAGGGGACAGGGGTCAGCCCCAGCATTTT.

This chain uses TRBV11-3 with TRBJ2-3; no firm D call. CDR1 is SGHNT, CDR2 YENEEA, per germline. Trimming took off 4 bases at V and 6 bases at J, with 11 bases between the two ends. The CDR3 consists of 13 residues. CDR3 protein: CASSSRLGDTQYF. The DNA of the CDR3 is TGTGCCAGCAGCTCCCGTCTCGGCGATACGCAGTATTTT.

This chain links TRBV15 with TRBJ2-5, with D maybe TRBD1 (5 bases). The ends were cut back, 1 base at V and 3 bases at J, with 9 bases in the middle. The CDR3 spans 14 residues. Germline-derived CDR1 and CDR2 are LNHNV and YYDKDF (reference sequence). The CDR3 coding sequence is TGTGCCACCAGCAGAGGGCCAGGGAAAGAGACCCAGTACTTC. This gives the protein CATSRGPGKETQYF.

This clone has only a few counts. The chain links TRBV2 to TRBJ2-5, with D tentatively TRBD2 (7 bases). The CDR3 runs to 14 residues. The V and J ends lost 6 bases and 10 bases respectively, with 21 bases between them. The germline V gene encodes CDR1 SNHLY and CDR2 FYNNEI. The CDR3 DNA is TGTGCCAGCAGGAGCCCCGCTCAAGGGGGGGGCCAGTACTTC. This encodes CASRSPAQGGGQYF.

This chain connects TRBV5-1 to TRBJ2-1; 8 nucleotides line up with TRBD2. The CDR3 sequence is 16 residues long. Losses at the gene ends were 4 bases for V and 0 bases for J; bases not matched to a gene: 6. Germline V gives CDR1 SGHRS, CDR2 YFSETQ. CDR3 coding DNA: TGCGCCAGCAGCCCAACTAGCGGTAGCTCCTACAATGAGCAGTTCTTC. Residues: CASSPTSGSSYNEQFF.

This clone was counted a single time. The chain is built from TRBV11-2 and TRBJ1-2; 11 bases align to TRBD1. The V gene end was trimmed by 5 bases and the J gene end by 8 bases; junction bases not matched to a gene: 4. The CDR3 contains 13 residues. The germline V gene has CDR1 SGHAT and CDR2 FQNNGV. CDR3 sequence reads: CASSGQGAEGYTF. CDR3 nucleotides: TGTGCCAGCAGCGGACAGGGGGCCGAAGGCTACACCTTC.

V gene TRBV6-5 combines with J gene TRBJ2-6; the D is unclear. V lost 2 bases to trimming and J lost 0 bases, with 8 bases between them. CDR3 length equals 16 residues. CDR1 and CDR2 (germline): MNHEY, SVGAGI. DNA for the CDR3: TGTGCCAGCAGTTACACGTGGGGCTCTGGGGCCAACGTCCTGACTTTC. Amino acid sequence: CASSYTWGSGANVLTF.

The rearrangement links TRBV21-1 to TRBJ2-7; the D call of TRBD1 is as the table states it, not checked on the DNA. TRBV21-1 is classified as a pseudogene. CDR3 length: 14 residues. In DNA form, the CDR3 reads TGTGCCAGCAGCCCCAAGAGACAGGGCTACGAGCAGTACGTC. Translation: CASSPKRQGYEQYV.

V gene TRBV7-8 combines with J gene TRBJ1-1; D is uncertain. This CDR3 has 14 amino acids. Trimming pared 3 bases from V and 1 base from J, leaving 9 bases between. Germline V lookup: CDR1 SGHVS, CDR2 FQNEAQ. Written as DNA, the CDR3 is TGTGCCAGCAGCTTTGCCAATCCGAACACTGAAGCTTTCTTT. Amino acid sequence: CASSFANPNTEAFF.

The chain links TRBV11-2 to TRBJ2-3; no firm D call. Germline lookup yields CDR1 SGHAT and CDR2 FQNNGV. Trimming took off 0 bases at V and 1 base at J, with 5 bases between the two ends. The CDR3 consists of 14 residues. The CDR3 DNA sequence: TGTGCCAGCAGCTTAGAGGTCCGCACAGATACGCAGTATTTT. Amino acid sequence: CASSLEVRTDTQYF. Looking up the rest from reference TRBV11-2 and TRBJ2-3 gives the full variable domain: EAGVAQSPRYKIIEKRQSVAFWCNPISGHATLYWYQQILGQGPKLLIQFQNNGVVDDSQLPKDRFSAERLKGVDSTLKIQPAKLEDSAVYLCASSLEVRTDTQYFGPGTRLTVL.

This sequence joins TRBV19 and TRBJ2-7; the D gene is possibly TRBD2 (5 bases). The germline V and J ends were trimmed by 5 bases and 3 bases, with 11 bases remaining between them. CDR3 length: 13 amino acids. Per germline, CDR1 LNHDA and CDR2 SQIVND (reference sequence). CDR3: CASSRGENYEQYV. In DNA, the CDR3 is TGTGCCAGTAGTCGGGGAGAAAACTACGAGCAGTACGTC.